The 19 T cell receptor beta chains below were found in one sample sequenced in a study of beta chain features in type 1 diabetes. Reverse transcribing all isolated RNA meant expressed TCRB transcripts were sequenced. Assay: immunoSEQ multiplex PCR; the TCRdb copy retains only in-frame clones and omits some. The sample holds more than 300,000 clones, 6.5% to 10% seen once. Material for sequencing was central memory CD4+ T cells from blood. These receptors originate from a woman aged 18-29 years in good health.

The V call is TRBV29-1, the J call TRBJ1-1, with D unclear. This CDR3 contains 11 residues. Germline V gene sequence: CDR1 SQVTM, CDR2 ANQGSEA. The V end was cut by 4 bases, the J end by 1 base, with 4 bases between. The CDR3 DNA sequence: TGCAGCGTTGGGAAGAACACTGAAGCTTTCTTT. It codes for CSVGKNTEAFF.

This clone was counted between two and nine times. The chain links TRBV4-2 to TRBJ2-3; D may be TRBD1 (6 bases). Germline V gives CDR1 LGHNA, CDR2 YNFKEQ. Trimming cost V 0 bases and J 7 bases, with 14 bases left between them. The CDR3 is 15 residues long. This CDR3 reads CASSQDGGTLYTQYF. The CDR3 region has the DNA TGTGCCAGCAGCCAAGATGGTGGGACACTCTATACGCAGTATTTT.

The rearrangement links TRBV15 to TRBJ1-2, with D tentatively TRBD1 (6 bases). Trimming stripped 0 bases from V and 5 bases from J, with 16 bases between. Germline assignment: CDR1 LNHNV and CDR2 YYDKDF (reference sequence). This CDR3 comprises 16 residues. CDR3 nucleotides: TGTGCCACCAGCAGAGAGAGGACAGTCTCAAGATATGGCTACACCTTC. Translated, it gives CATSRERTVSRYGYTF. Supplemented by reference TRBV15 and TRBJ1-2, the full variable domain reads DAMVIQNPRYQVTQFGKPVTLSCSQTLNHNVMYWYQQKSSQAPKLLFHYYDKDFNNEADTPDNFQSRRPNTSFCFLDIRSPGLGDTAMYLCATSRERTVSRYGYTFGSGTRLTVV.

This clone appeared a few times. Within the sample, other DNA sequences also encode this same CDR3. CDR3 DNA sequence: TGTGCCAGCAGCTTAGACAGGGGGCGCGGCTATGGCTACACCTTC. This translates into CASSLDRGRGYGYTF. The chain recombines TRBV7-2 with TRBJ1-2; 9 nucleotides match TRBD1. From germline, CDR1 is SGHTA and CDR2 FQGNSA. The CDR3 is 15 amino acids. Trimming took 1 base from V and 4 from J; bases not matched to a gene: 4.

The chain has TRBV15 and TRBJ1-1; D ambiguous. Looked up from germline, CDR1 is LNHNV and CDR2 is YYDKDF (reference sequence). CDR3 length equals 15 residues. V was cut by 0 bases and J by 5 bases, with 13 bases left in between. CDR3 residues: CATSREFVPSTEAFF. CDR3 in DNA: TGTGCCACCAGCAGAGAGTTTGTGCCCTCGACTGAAGCTTTCTTT. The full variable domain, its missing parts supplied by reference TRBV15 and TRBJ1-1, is DAMVIQNPRYQVTQFGKPVTLSCSQTLNHNVMYWYQQKSSQAPKLLFHYYDKDFNNEADTPDNFQSRRPNTSFCFLDIRSPGLGDTAMYLCATSREFVPSTEAFFGQGTRLTVV.

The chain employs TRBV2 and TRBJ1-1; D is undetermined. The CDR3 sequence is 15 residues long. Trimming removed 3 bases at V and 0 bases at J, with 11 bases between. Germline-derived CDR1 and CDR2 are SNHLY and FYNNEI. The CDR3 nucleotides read TGTGCCAGCAGTGAGCAGGCACAAATGAACACTGAAGCTTTCTTT. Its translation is CASSEQAQMNTEAFF.

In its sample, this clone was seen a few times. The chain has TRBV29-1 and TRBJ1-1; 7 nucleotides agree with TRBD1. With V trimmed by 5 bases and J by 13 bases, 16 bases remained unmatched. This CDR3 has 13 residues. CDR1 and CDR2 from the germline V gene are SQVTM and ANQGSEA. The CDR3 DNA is TGCAGCGTTTTCACAGGGGAGAGGGGTATCGGTTTCTTT. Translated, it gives CSVFTGERGIGFF.

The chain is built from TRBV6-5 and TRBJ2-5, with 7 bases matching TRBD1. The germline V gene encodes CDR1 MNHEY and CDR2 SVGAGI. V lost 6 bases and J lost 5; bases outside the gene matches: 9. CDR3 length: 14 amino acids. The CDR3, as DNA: TGTGCCAGCAGCCACTCATCGGACAGGGAGACCCAGTACTTC. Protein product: CASSHSSDRETQYF.

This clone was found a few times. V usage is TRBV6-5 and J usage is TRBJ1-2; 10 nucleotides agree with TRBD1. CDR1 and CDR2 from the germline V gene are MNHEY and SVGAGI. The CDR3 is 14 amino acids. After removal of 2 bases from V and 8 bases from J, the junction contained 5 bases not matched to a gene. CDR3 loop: CASSYPGTGDGYTF. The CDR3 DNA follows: TGTGCCAGCAGTTACCCAGGGACAGGGGACGGCTACACCTTC.

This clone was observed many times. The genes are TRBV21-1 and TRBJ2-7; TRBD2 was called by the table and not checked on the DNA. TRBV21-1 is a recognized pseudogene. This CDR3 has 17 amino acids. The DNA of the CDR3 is TGTGCCAGCAGCAAAGACCATAGCGGGGGGCCTCCTGACGAGCAGTACTTC. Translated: CASSKDHSGGPPDEQYF.

DNA for the CDR3: TGTGCCAGCAGTTTAGCGGGAGGGAACTACAATGAGCAGTTCTTC. This translates into CASSLAGGNYNEQFF. This sequence joins TRBV27 and TRBJ2-1; 9 bases line up with TRBD2. Trimming cost V 2 bases and J 3 bases; bases outside gene matches: 2. The CDR3 consists of 15 residues. The germline CDR1 and CDR2 sequences are MNHEY and SMNVEV (reference sequence).

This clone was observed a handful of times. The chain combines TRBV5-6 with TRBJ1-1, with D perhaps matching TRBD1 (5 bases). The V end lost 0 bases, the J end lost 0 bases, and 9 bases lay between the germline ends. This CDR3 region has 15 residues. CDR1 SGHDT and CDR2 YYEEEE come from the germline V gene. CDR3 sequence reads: CASSLGTLVNTEAFF. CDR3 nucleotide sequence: TGTGCCAGCAGCTTGGGGACACTGGTGAACACTGAAGCTTTCTTT.

CDR3 amino acids: CASSENQERMFF. In DNA, the CDR3 is TGTGCCAGCAGTGAAAACCAGGAGAGGATGTTTTTT. This rearrangement joins TRBV2 to TRBJ1-4; D remains ambiguous. Trimming stripped 2 bases from V and 15 bases from J, with 13 bases between. The CDR3 extends over 12 amino acids. Germline V gene sequence: CDR1 SNHLY, CDR2 FYNNEI.

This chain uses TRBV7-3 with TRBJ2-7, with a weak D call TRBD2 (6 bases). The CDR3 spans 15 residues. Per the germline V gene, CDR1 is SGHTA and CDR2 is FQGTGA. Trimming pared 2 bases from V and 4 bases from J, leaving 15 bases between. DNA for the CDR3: TGTGCCAGCAGCTTATCGGGCGGGAACCGATACGAGCAGTACTTC. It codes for CASSLSGGNRYEQYF.

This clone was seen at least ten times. DNA of the CDR3: TGTGCCAGCAGTCGTAATCCCGGACCCCCAATGGCGGATACGCAGTATTTT. Its protein product is CASSRNPGPPMADTQYF. V usage is TRBV27 and J usage is TRBJ2-3; D not resolved. The CDR3 consists of 17 residues. V was clipped by 5 bases and J by 6 bases, with 24 bases between them. The germline gives CDR1 MNHEY, CDR2 SMNVEV (reference sequence).

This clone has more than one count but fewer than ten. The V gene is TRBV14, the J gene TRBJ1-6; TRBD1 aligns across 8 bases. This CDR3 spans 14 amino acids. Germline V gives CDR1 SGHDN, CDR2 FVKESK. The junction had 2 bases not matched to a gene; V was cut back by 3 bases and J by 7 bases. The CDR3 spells CASSHGQGNSPLHF. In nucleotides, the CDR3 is TGTGCCAGCAGCCACGGACAGGGAAATTCACCCCTCCACTTT.

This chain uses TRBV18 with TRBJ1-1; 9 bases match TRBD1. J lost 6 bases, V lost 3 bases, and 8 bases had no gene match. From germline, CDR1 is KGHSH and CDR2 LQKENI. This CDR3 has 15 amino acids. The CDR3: CASSPTGGNMAEAFF. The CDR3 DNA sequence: TGTGCCAGCTCACCGACAGGGGGGAATATGGCTGAAGCTTTCTTT.

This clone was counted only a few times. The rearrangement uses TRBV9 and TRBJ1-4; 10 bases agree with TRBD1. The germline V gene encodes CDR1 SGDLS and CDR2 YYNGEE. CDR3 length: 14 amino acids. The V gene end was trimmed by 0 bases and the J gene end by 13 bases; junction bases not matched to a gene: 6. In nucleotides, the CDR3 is TGTGCCAGCAGCGTAGGGGACAGGGGAACTAGACTGTTTTTT. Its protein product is CASSVGDRGTRLFF.

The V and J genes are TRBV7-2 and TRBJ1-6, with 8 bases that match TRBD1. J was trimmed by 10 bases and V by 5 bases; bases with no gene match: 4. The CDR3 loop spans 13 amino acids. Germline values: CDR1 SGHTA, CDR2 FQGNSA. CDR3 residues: CASSINRGSPLHF. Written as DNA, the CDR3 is TGTGCCAGCAGCATCAACAGGGGGTCACCCCTCCACTTT.